Sequencing of this TCR beta chain was carried out in a study of blood T cells in healthy people across ages. Overall study results and limits: From one million sequenced T cells, diversity estimates were lower bounds. Across the age range, TCR beta diversity per million T cells fell in a roughly linear way.

V lost 6 bases and J 8 bases, leaving 13 bases between the germline ends. The CDR3 contains 13 residues. At least 6 million PBMCs were isolated per sample. Combining a sample-barcoded 5' primer with a J-beta primer mix, a second PCR ran for roughly 7 to 12 cycles. TCRdb redid the calling of the 5' RACE reads with MiXCR, one entry per CDR3 protein. The table lists roughly 1.9 million distinct CDR3 sequences, roughly two fifths of them singletons, with more than 20% in the top ten. This clonotype has more than one count but fewer than ten. The antigen remains unidentified. This chain links TRBV12-3 or TRBV12-4 with TRBJ1-4; D unresolved. Sequenced material: blood. The receptor comes from a human donor in good health. CDR3 DNA: TGTGCCAGCAGCCTAGGGTGGAAAGAAAAACTGTTTTTT. Its protein is CASSLGWKEKLFF.